The 9 T cell receptor beta chains in this list originate from one sample, sequenced in a study of T-cell memory formation after mild COVID-19. TCRdb re-called the 5' RACE reads with MiXCR, one entry per CDR3 protein. The data hold about 130,000 distinct CDR3 sequences, with over 15% observed a single time. Sequencing was performed on PBMCs or a T cell subset sorted from them (not recorded which). The receptors come from a man between 18 and 29 years old who had mild COVID-19 (a few samples of this study predate the infection). Cell type and time point are not known.

This chain connects TRBV5-5 to TRBJ2-1, with a weak D call TRBD2 (6 bases). This CDR3 contains 15 residues. CDR1 is SGHKS and CDR2 is YYEKEE in the germline V gene (reference sequence). V gave up 4 bases and J gave up 1 base, with 12 bases separating them. CDR3 sequence (DNA): TGTGCCAGCAGCCCCTTGGGGGGTTCCTACAATGAGCAGTTCTTC. Its protein is CASSPLGGSYNEQFF.

The chain recombines TRBV12-5 with TRBJ2-1; 11 nucleotides agree with TRBD2. The CDR3 is made up of 15 amino acids. V trimming: 3 bases; J trimming: 10 bases; junction bases outside the gene matches: 8. Looked up from germline, CDR1 is LGHNT and CDR2 is FRNRAP. CDR3: CASGFRLAGGREQFF. CDR3 nucleotide sequence: TGTGCTAGTGGTTTTAGGCTAGCGGGGGGACGGGAGCAGTTCTTC.

There are a few counts of this clonotype. This chain joins TRBV20-1 and TRBJ1-4; no definite D call. V was shortened by 5 bases and J by 10 bases, with 20 bases between the two germline ends. This CDR3 is built from 14 residues. Per germline, CDR1 DFQATT and CDR2 SNEGSKA (reference sequence). The CDR3 is CSAGGGGPAGKLFF. CDR3 DNA: TGCAGTGCTGGTGGAGGTGGGCCTGCGGGAAAACTGTTTTTT.

V gene TRBV29-1 combines with J gene TRBJ1-2, with D unresolved. Germline loops: CDR1 SQVTM, CDR2 ANQGSEA. V was clipped by 4 bases and J by 5 bases, with 8 bases between them. The CDR3 covers 11 residues. The CDR3 region is CSVGQIYGYTF. CDR3 DNA: TGCAGCGTTGGGCAGATATATGGCTACACCTTC.

The table lists this clonotype with many counts. V is TRBV5-1 and J is TRBJ2-1; D is possibly TRBD2 (6 bases). CDR1 is SGHRS and CDR2 is YFSETQ in the germline V gene. The CDR3 runs to 16 residues. Deletions cut 3 bases from V and 6 bases from J, with 19 bases between. CDR3 in DNA: TGCGCCAGCAGCTCGTACGGGGGTCCTCGAGGCAATGAGCAGTTCTTC. Its protein is CASSSYGGPRGNEQFF.

The V call is TRBV7-2, the J call TRBJ2-7; maybe TRBD2 (6 bases). Germline loops: CDR1 SGHTA, CDR2 FQGNSA. There are 14 residues in the CDR3. Trimming removed 1 base from V and 7 bases from J, with 14 bases in between. The CDR3 reads CASSLVGGAREQYF. Here the CDR3 DNA reads TGTGCCAGCAGCTTAGTAGGCGGGGCGCGAGAGCAGTACTTC.

This clonotype has at least ten counts. V gene TRBV4-3 combines with J gene TRBJ2-1; D is unclear. The CDR3 is 12 amino acids. Germline V gene sequence: CDR1 LGHNA, CDR2 YSLEER. V was pared by 0 bases and J by 6 bases, with 3 bases between. CDR3 coding DNA: TGCGCCAGCAGCCAAGAGGGCAATGAGCAGTTCTTC. Translation: CASSQEGNEQFF.

A note on this clonotype: This may stem from a read error, because a much larger clone lies one nucleotide away. CDR3: CASSRAGPGTKYF. The CDR3 DNA follows: TGTGCCAGCAGCCGTGCTGGGCCCGGTACGAAGTATTTT. The chain recombines TRBV7-2 with TRBJ2-3, with D uncertain. CDR3 size: 13 residues. Germline V gene sequence: CDR1 SGHTA, CDR2 FQGNSA.

V usage is TRBV9 and J usage is TRBJ2-3; 14 bases are shared with TRBD2. With 4 bases clipped from V and 4 bases from J, the junction kept 8 bases outside the gene matches. Looked up from germline, CDR1 is SGDLS and CDR2 is YYNGEE. This CDR3 has 17 residues. CDR3 residues: CASSPRTSGGNADTQYF. The CDR3 coding sequence is TGTGCCAGCAGCCCAAGGACTAGCGGGGGGAACGCAGATACGCAGTATTTT.